This TCR beta chain was identified in a study of Ad26.COV2.S vaccination and SARS-CoV-2 variants. The overall study: By the intramuscular route, Ad26.COV2.S was given once, or twice 56 days apart.

Study-wide points: Analyses of TCR breadth and depth may have underestimated total T cell responses. Non-spike TCR breadth was similar in vaccine and placebo recipients.

Per the germline V gene, CDR1 is LGHNA and CDR2 is YNFKEQ. V lost 4 bases, J lost 1 base, and 11 bases stayed unmatched. This CDR3 region has 19 residues. Remarks on this clone: The antigen remains unidentified.

Sample treatment: some 19 received Ad26.COV2.S at low or high dose, single or two shots; about 5 received placebo; per-sample allocation not given. Sampling occurred on day 63 after the first vaccine or placebo injection. An Ad26 vector carrying the Wuhan-strain SARS-CoV-2 spike served as the vaccine. Data came from immunoSEQ multiplex PCR; TCRdb stores just in-frame clones and leaves some out. This sample has fewer than 400,000 clones, with just over 85% found just once. This clonotype was sampled from a person between 18 and 65 years old who received the Ad26.COV2.S COVID-19 vaccine or a placebo. The chain recombines TRBV4-2 with TRBJ2-3, with TRBD2 matching 13 bases. Sequencing used peripheral blood, obtained in a trial of Ad26.COV2.S vaccine versus placebo. The CDR3 loop is CASSPRGLAGSRGTDTQYF. DNA of the CDR3: TGTGCCAGCAGCCCTAGGGGACTAGCGGGGTCCCGGGGCACAGATACGCAGTATTTT.